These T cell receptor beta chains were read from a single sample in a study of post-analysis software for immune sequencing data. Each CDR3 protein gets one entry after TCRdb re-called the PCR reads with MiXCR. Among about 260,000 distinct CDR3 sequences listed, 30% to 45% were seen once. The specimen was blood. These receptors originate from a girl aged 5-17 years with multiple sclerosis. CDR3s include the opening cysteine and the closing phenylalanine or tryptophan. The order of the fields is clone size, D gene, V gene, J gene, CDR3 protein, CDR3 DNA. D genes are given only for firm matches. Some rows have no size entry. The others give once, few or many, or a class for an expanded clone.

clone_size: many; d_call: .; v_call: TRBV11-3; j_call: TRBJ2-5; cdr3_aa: CASSLSTVQETQYF; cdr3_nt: TGTGCCAGCAGCTTATCGACTGTACAAGAGACCCAGTACTTC
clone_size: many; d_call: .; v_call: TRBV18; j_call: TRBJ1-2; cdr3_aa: CASSPGFATPGGYTF; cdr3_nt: TGTGCCAGCTCACCGGGATTCGCGACCCCGGGCGGCTACACCTTC
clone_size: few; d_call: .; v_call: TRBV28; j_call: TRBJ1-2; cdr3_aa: CAGSTDWGVEALGRADYGYTF; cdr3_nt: TGTGCCGGCAGTACGGACTGGGGGGTAGAGGCGCTCGGGCGCGCGGACTATGGCTACACCTTC
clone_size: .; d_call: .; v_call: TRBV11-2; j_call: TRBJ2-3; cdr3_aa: CASSPPPWESTDTQYF; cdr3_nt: TGTGCCAGCAGCCCCCCCCCGTGGGAAAGCACAGATACGCAGTATTTT
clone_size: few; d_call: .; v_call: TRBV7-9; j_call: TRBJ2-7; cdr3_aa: CASSLLRQVPYEQYF; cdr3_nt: TGTGCCAGCAGCTTACTCAGGCAGGTACCCTACGAGCAGTACTTC
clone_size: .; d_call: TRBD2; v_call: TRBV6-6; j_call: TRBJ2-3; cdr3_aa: CASSLTRGGPDTQYF; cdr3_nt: TGTGCCAGCAGCCTTACGCGGGGGGGTCCAGATACGCAGTATTTT
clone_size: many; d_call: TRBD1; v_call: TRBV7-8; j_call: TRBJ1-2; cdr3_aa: CASSLRTGALDGYTF; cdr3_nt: TGTGCCAGCAGCTTGCGGACAGGGGCTTTGGACGGCTACACCTTC
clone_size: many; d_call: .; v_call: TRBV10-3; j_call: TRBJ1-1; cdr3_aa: CAISPEPDSPNTEAFF; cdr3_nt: TGTGCCATCAGTCCGGAGCCCGACAGCCCCAACACTGAAGCTTTCTTT
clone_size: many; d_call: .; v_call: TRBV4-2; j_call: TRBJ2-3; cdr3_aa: CASSQVSTGNTDTQYF; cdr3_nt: TGTGCCAGCAGCCAAGTGTCTACGGGGAACACAGATACGCAGTATTTT
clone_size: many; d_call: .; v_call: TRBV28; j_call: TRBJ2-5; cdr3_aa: CASSFPVETQYF; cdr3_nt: TGTGCCAGCAGTTTTCCGGTGGAGACCCAGTACTTC